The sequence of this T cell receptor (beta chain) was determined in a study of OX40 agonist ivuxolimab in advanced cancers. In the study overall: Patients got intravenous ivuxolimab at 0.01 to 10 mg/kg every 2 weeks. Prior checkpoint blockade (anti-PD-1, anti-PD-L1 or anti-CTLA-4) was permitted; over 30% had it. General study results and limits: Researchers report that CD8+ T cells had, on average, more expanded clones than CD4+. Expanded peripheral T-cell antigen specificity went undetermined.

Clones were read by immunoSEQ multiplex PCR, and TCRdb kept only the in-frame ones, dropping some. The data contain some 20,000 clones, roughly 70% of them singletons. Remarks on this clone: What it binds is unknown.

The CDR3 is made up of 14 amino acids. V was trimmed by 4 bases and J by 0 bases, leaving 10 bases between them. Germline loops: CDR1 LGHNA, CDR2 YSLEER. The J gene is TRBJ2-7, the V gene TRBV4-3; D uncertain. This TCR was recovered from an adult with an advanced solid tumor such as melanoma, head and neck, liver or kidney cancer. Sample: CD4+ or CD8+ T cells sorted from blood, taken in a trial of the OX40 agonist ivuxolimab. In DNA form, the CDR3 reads TGCGCCAGCAGCCCCGGCCCACCCTCCTACGAGCAGTACTTC. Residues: CASSPGPPSYEQYF.